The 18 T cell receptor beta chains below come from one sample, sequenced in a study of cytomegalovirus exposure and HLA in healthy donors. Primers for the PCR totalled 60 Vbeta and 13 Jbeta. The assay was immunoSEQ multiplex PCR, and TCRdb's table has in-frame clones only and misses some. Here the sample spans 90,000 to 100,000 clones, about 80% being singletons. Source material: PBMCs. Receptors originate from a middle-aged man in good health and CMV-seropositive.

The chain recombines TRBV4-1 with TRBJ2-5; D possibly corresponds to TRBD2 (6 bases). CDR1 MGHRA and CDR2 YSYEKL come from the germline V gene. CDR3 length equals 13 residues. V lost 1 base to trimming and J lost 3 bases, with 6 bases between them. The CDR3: CASSQGTKETQYF. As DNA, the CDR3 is TGCGCCAGCAGCCAAGGGACTAAAGAGACCCAGTACTTC.

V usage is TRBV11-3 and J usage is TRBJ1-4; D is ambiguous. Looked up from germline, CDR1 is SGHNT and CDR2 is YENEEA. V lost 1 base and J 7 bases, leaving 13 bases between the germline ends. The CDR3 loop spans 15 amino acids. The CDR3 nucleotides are TGTGCCAGCAGCTTAGTGAGGGCAGTGGGTGAAAAACTGTTTTTT. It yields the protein CASSLVRAVGEKLFF.

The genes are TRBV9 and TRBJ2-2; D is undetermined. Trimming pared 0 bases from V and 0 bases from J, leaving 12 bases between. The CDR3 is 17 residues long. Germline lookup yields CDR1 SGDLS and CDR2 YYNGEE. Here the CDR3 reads CASSVDTNPANTGELFF. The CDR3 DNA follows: TGTGCCAGCAGCGTAGATACTAATCCCGCGAACACCGGGGAGCTGTTTTTT.

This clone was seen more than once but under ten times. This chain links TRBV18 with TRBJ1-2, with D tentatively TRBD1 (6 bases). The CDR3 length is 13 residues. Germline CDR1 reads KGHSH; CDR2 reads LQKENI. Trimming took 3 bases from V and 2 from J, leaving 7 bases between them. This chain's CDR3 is CASSPDRNYGYTF. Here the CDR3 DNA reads TGTGCCAGCTCACCTGACAGGAACTATGGCTACACCTTC.

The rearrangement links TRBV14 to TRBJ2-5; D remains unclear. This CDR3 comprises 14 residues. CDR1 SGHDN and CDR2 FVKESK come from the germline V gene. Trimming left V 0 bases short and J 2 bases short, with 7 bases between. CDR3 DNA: TGTGCCAGCAGCCAAGAAAATACTCAAGAGACCCAGTACTTC. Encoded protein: CASSQENTQETQYF.

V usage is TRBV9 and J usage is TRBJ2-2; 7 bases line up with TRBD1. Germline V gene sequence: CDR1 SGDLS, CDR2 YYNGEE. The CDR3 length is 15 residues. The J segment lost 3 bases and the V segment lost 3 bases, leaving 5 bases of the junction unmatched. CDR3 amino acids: CASSAPGQYTGELFF. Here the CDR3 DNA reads TGTGCCAGCAGCGCCCCGGGACAGTACACCGGGGAGCTGTTTTTT.

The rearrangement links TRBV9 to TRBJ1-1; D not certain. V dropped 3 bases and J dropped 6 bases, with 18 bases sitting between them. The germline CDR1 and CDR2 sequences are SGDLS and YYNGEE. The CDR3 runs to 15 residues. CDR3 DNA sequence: TGTGCCAGCAGCGGAGGTCCAGGTGAGGGCCCTGAAGCTTTCTTT. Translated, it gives CASSGGPGEGPEAFF.

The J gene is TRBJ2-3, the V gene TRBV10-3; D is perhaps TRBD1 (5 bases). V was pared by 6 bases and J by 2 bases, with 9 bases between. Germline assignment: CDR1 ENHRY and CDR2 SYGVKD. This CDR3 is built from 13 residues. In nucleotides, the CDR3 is TGTGCCATCAGCCCTGGGGCCACAGATACGCAGTATTTT. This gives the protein CAISPGATDTQYF.

The CDR3 sequence: CAGSGRNQPQHF. CDR3 nucleotide sequence: TGTGCCGGTAGTGGGCGCAATCAGCCCCAGCATTTT. J is TRBJ1-5 and V is TRBV27; no firm D call. Germline assignment: CDR1 MNHEY and CDR2 SMNVEV (reference sequence). Trimming took off 11 bases at V and 2 bases at J, with 10 bases between the two ends. This CDR3 spans 12 amino acids.

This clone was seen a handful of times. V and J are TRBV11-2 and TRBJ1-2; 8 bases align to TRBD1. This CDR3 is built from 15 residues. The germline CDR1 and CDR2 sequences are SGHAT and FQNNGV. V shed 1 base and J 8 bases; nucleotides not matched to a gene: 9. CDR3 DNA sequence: TGTGCCAGCAGCTTAGGGACAGGGAGGATTGGAGGCTACACCTTC. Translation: CASSLGTGRIGGYTF. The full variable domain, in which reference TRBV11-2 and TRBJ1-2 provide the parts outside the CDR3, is EAGVAQSPRYKIIEKRQSVAFWCNPISGHATLYWYQQILGQGPKLLIQFQNNGVVDDSQLPKDRFSAERLKGVDSTLKIQPAKLEDSAVYLCASSLGTGRIGGYTFGSGTRLTVV.

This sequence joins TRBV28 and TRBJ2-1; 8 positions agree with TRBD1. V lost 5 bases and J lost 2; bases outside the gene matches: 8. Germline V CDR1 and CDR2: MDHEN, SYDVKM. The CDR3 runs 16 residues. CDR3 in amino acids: CASSTSGTGTYNEQFF. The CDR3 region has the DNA TGTGCCAGCAGTACTTCCGGGACAGGCACCTACAATGAGCAGTTCTTC.

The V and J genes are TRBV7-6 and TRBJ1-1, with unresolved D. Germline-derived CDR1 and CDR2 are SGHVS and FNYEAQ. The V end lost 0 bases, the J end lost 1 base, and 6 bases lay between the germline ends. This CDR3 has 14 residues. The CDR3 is CASSLALGNTEAFF. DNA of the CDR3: TGTGCCAGCAGCTTAGCGCTAGGGAACACTGAAGCTTTCTTT.

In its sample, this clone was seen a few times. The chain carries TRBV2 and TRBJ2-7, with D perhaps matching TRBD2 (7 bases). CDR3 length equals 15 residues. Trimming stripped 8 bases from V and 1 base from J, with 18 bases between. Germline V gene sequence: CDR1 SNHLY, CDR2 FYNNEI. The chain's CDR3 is CASGGGQGLSYEQYF. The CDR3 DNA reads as TGTGCCAGCGGGGGGGGGCAGGGACTTTCCTACGAGCAGTACTTC. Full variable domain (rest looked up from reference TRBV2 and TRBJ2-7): EPEVTQTPSHQVTQMGQEVILRCVPISNHLYFYWYRQILGQKVEFLVSFYNNEISEKSEIFDDQFSVERPDGSNFTLKIRSTKLEDSAMYFCASGGGQGLSYEQYFGPGTRLTVT.

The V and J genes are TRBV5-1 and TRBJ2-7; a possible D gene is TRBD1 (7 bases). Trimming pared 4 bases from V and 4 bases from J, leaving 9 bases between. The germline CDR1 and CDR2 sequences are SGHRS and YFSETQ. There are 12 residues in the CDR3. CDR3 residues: CASSPGGYEQYF. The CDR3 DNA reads TGCGCCAGCAGCCCAGGGGGGTACGAGCAGTACTTC.

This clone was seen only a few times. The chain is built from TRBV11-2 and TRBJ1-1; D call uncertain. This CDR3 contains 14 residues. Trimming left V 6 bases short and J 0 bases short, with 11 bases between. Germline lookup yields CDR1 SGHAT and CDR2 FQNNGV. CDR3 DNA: TGTGCCAGCAGAAGCGGGGTAATGAACACTGAAGCTTTCTTT. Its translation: CASRSGVMNTEAFF.

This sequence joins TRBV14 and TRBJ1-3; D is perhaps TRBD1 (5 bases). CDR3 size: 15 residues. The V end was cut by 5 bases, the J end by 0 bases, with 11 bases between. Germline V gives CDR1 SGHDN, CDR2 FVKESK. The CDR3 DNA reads TGTGCCAGCAGCTTTGACAGACCCTCTGGAAACACCATATATTTT. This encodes CASSFDRPSGNTIYF.

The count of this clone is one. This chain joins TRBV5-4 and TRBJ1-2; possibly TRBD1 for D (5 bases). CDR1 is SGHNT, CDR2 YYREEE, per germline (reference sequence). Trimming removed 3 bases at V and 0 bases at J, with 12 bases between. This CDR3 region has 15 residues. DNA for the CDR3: TGTGCCAGCAGCTCCACAGACAGAGCTAACTATGGCTACACCTTC. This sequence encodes CASSSTDRANYGYTF.

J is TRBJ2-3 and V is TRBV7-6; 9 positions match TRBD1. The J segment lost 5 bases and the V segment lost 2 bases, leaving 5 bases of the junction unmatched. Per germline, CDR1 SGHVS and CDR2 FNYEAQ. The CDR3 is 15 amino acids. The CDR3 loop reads CASSLTGGRRDTQYF. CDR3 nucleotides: TGTGCCAGCAGCTTAACAGGGGGCAGGAGAGATACGCAGTATTTT.